Below are 25 T cell receptor beta chains sequenced from a single sample in a study of sequential checkpoint blockade in melanoma. The protocol was immunoSEQ multiplex PCR, while the TCRdb copy is restricted to in-frame clones and leaves out a portion. The sample consists of roughly 2,000 clones, 24% of them appearing once. As for treatment: randomized to nivolumab then ipilimumab (arm A) or the reverse (arm B). The specimen was tumor tissue (inferred from file names), collected from a patient given nivolumab and ipilimumab in sequence. The receptors here all came from a human donor with melanoma.

The sample holds a few counts of this clone. The V gene is TRBV6-8, the J gene TRBJ2-2; D is ambiguous. The CDR3 sequence is 14 residues long. The V end lost 6 bases, the J end lost 2 bases, and 10 bases lay between the germline ends. Germline V gene data show CDR1 as MNHGY and CDR2 as SAAAGT. CDR3 residues: CASRSPSNTGELFF. The DNA of the CDR3 is TGTGCCAGCAGATCACCATCCAACACCGGGGAGCTGTTTTTT.

By frequency in the sample, this clone is large. V and J are TRBV11-3 and TRBJ1-1; 9 bases map to TRBD1. CDR3 length equals 15 residues. Germline CDR1 is SGHNT and CDR2 is YENEEA. V dropped 5 bases and J dropped 1; count of bases not matched to a gene: 5. This CDR3 is CASSLGGQGNTEAFF. The DNA of the CDR3 is TGTGCCAGCAGCCTCGGGGGACAGGGGAACACTGAAGCTTTCTTT.

The chain combines TRBV10-1 with TRBJ2-7; TRBD1 might be the D (6 bases). The CDR3 spans 17 residues. The V and J ends lost 2 bases and 1 base respectively, with 18 bases between them. Per germline, CDR1 WNHNN and CDR2 SYGVQD (reference sequence). The CDR3 here is CASSERGHLRRSYEQYF. For the CDR3, the DNA is TGCGCCAGCAGTGAGAGGGGACACCTAAGGAGGTCCTACGAGCAGTACTTC.

In its sample, this clone was seen a few times. A read error likely explains this, since a far larger clone differs by one base. The rearrangement uses TRBV10-2 and TRBJ1-4; TRBD1 matches 9 bases. Trimming removed 5 bases from V and 3 bases from J; junction bases left unmatched: 1. Germline V gene lookup returns CDR1 WSHSY and CDR2 SAAADI. The CDR3 length is 14 residues. CDR3 sequence (DNA): TGCGCCAGCAGTTGGACAGGGGCTAATGAAAAACTGTTTTTT. Translation gives CASSWTGANEKLFF.

This chain uses TRBV18 with TRBJ1-1; D is perhaps TRBD1 (6 bases). The CDR3 length is 14 residues. Germline V gene lookup returns CDR1 KGHSH and CDR2 LQKENI. Trimming removed 6 bases from V and 3 bases from J, with 14 bases in between. DNA of the CDR3: TGTGCCAGCTCCACTGGGGGCAAGGACACTGAAGCTTTCTTT. Translating gives CASSTGGKDTEAFF.

The gene calls are TRBV5-1 and TRBJ2-3; TRBD2 matches 11 bases. Germline trimming cut 4 bases from V and 4 bases from J; bases unmatched to any gene: 8. The CDR3 totals 16 residues. Germline V gives CDR1 SGHRS, CDR2 YFSETQ. The CDR3 sequence: CASSTLLAGGPDTQYF. CDR3 nucleotides: TGCGCCAGCAGCACACTTCTAGCGGGGGGCCCAGATACGCAGTATTTT.

This chain joins TRBV29-1 and TRBJ2-5; the D call may be TRBD1 or TRBD2 (5 bases each). The CDR3 runs to 12 residues. Germline V gene lookup returns CDR1 SQVTM and CDR2 ANQGSEA. V gave up 4 bases and J gave up 4 bases, with 10 bases separating them. The CDR3 loop is CSVVRGAETQYF. DNA for the CDR3: TGCAGCGTTGTACGAGGGGCAGAGACCCAGTACTTC.

Judged by abundance, this clone is medium-sized. The rearrangement links TRBV6-8 to TRBJ1-1, with D maybe TRBD1 (5 bases). The germline V gene has CDR1 MNHGY and CDR2 SAAAGT. The CDR3 has 12 amino acids. Trimming left V 5 bases short and J 6 bases short, with 10 bases between. The CDR3 spells CASSDGGAEAFF. The CDR3 region has the DNA TGTGCCAGCAGTGACGGGGGGGCTGAAGCTTTCTTT.

This clone is termed medium-sized (0.01 to 0.1%). J is TRBJ1-1 and V is TRBV11-3, with 7 bases identical to TRBD1. The junction had 6 bases not matched to a gene; V was cut back by 5 bases and J by 3 bases. Germline CDR1 SGHNT, CDR2 YENEEA. CDR3 length equals 14 residues. The DNA for the CDR3 is TGTGCCAGCAGCACACAGGGGTCGTACACTGAAGCTTTCTTT. Its translation is CASSTQGSYTEAFF.

This clone showed up just a few times. This sequence joins TRBV5-1 and TRBJ1-6; TRBD1 is a possible D gene (5 bases). CDR1 and CDR2 from the germline V gene are SGHRS and YFSETQ. The CDR3 contains 15 residues. Between the trimmed V and J ends, which lost 4 bases and 7 bases, there was a span of 15 bases. CDR3 nucleotides: TGCGCCAGCAGCAAAACCGGGACGGTAAATTCACCCCTCCACTTT. This codes for CASSKTGTVNSPLHF.

The chain is built from TRBV19 and TRBJ1-2; D gene ambiguous. This CDR3 contains 13 residues. Trimming removed 6 bases at V and 5 bases at J, with 13 bases between. Germline CDR1 reads LNHDA; CDR2 reads SQIVND (reference sequence). CDR3 in amino acids: CASSSQPVYGYTF. The CDR3 DNA sequence: TGTGCCAGTAGCTCGCAGCCAGTTTATGGCTACACCTTC.

This clone was seen ten or more times. This chain connects TRBV7-2 to TRBJ1-5; 9 nucleotides align to TRBD1. The V and J ends lost 6 bases and 0 bases, in that order; junction bases with no gene match: 3. The CDR3 runs 15 residues. CDR1 SGHTA and CDR2 FQGNSA come from the germline V gene. For the CDR3, the DNA is TGTGCCAGCAGAAGACAGGGGGATAGCAATCAGCCCCAGCATTTT. Protein sequence: CASRRQGDSNQPQHF.

Here the CDR3 DNA reads TGTGCCAGCAGCTCCCGGGACAGCTCCTACAATGAGCAGTTCTTC. Translated, it gives CASSSRDSSYNEQFF. The chain is built from TRBV9 and TRBJ2-1; 7 bases match TRBD1. CDR3 length equals 15 residues. The ends lost 4 bases at V and 0 bases at J; junction bases unmatched: 4. CDR1 and CDR2 (germline): SGDLS, YYNGEE.

In this sample, this clone is large. The germline gene is not matched at one end of the junction; a read error may be the cause. The V call is TRBV6-8, the J call TRBJ2-7, with a tentative D call TRBD2 (5 bases). In germline, CDR1 is MNHGY, CDR2 SAAAGT. The CDR3 contains 14 residues. The CDR3 sequence is CAISGAGEGYEQYF. The CDR3 coding sequence is TGTGCCATCAGTGGCGCGGGTGAGGGCTACGAGCAGTACTTC.

This clone was recorded once. The genes are TRBV28 and TRBJ1-4; D is uncertain. The germline CDR1 and CDR2 sequences are MDHEN and SYDVKM. V was clipped by 5 bases and J by 7 bases, with 17 bases between them. CDR3 length equals 15 residues. CDR3 coding DNA: TGTGCCAGCAGTCCCAACCCGATCGGGCTTGAAAAACTGTTTTTT. Translation: CASSPNPIGLEKLFF.

The CDR3 DNA reads TGTGCCAGTAGTGAGCAGGGCCCCAGTGGCTACACCTTC. Encoded protein: CASSEQGPSGYTF. V and J are TRBV19 and TRBJ1-2; the D gene is possibly TRBD1 (5 bases). CDR3 length: 13 residues. Germline values: CDR1 LNHDA, CDR2 SQIVND (reference sequence). V was pared by 5 bases and J by 7 bases, with 14 bases between.

By proportion, this clone is large. The chain couples TRBV23-1 to TRBJ2-7; D is unclear. TRBV23-1 is sorted into the ORF group, with uncertain function. The CDR3 spans 14 residues. Deletions cut 3 bases from V and 4 bases from J, with 13 bases between. DNA of the CDR3: TGCGCCAGCAGTCAGGGCAGGAACGGGTACGAGCAGTACTTC. It specifies CASSQGRNGYEQYF.

This chain uses TRBV6-7 with TRBJ2-3; unclear D gene. TRBV6-7 is identified as an open reading frame with a role that is uncertain. The CDR3 has 16 residues. Between the trimmed V and J ends, which lost 0 bases and 2 bases, there was a span of 12 bases. This CDR3 is CASSYSFLRTTDTQYF. DNA of the CDR3: TGTGCCAGCAGTTACTCTTTCCTCCGGACCACAGATACGCAGTATTTT.

By sample fraction, this clone is medium-sized. The gene calls are TRBV10-2 and TRBJ2-2; tentative D call: TRBD2 (5 bases). This CDR3 is 16 amino acids long. The germline gives CDR1 WSHSY, CDR2 SAAADI. V was clipped by 2 bases and J by 6 bases, with 16 bases between them. Here the CDR3 reads CASSEGQPASSGELFF. In DNA form, the CDR3 reads TGCGCCAGCAGTGAGGGTCAGCCCGCTAGCTCCGGGGAGCTGTTTTTT.

This clone ranks as medium-sized. The chain is built from TRBV11-3 and TRBJ1-1; 9 bases match TRBD1. In germline, CDR1 is SGHNT, CDR2 YENEEA. CDR3 size: 16 residues. The trim removed 5 bases at V and 0 bases at J, leaving 7 bases unmatched. CDR3 region: CASSRNTGGMNTEAFF. The CDR3 region has the DNA TGTGCCAGCAGCAGGAACACAGGGGGCATGAACACTGAAGCTTTCTTT.

This chain connects TRBV19 to TRBJ2-3; 7 bases match TRBD2. CDR3 size: 16 residues. With 1 base clipped from V and 2 bases from J, the junction kept 6 bases outside the gene matches. Germline CDR1 is LNHDA and CDR2 is SQIVND (reference sequence). The CDR3 sequence is CASSIGASGSTDTQYF. CDR3 nucleotide sequence: TGTGCCAGTAGTATAGGGGCTAGCGGATCCACAGATACGCAGTATTTT.

The V gene is TRBV18, the J gene TRBJ2-7; 10 bases are a match to TRBD2. V lost 5 bases and J lost 5; bases outside the gene matches: 6. In germline, CDR1 is KGHSH, CDR2 LQKENI. The CDR3 sequence is 14 residues long. The CDR3: CASSESGGANEQYF. CDR3 bases: TGTGCCAGCTCAGAAAGCGGGGGGGCCAACGAGCAGTACTTC.

This clone qualifies as hyperexpanded. The chain couples TRBV28 to TRBJ1-4; 9 bases align to TRBD1. After removal of 4 bases from V and 3 bases from J, the junction contained 0 bases not matched to a gene. Germline lookup yields CDR1 MDHEN and CDR2 SYDVKM. The CDR3 contains 14 residues. CDR3 DNA: TGTGCCAGCAGTTGGACAGGGGCTAATGAAAAACTGTTTTTT. It specifies CASSWTGANEKLFF.

This clone was picked up a small number of times. The chain recombines TRBV7-1 with TRBJ2-2; TRBD2 matches 13 bases. TRBV7-1 is an open reading frame whose function is uncertain. After removal of 5 bases from V and 4 bases from J, the junction contained 7 bases not matched to a gene. This CDR3 has 17 residues. CDR3 DNA sequence: TGTGCCAGCAGCGAACTAGCGGGGGGGCCCAGCACCGGGGAGCTGTTTTTT. Translation gives CASSELAGGPSTGELFF.

This chain uses TRBV30 with TRBJ2-5, with 8 bases lining up with TRBD2. V lost 0 bases and J lost 5; bases outside the gene matches: 2. Germline lookup yields CDR1 GTSNPN and CDR2 SVGIG (reference sequence). This CDR3 region has 13 residues. For the CDR3, the DNA is TGTGCCTGGAGTGTCTTAGCGGGGGAGACCCAGTACTTC. It specifies CAWSVLAGETQYF.